The 3 T cell receptor beta chains listed next were all sequenced from one sample in a study of T-cell memory formation after mild COVID-19. TCRdb itself ran the 5' RACE reads through MiXCR, one entry per CDR3 protein. In the table there are over 70,000 distinct CDR3 sequences, more than 10% of which are singletons. Sequenced input: PBMCs or a T cell subset sorted from them (not recorded which). These receptors all come from an adult woman who had mild COVID-19 (a few samples of this study predate the infection). Cell type and time point are not known.

V gene TRBV2 combines with J gene TRBJ1-1; D unresolved. This CDR3 has 13 amino acids. V was cut by 4 bases and J by 3 bases, with 9 bases left in between. The germline CDR1 and CDR2 sequences are SNHLY and FYNNEI. CDR3 coding DNA: TGTGCCAGCAGTGGGGGTTTGGACACTGAAGCTTTCTTT. Translation: CASSGGLDTEAFF.

With respect to this clonotype: No DNA is shown, since the ends of the CDR3 on it are uncertain; the CDR3 is the one TCRdb lists. The rearrangement links TRBV7-5 to TRBJ2-7; TRBD2, the table's D call, was not compared with the DNA. TRBV7-5 corresponds to a pseudogene. Counting both end residues, the CDR3 totals 20 amino acids. The CDR3 spells CISVSEAGLAGPLNTYEQYF.

The chain has TRBV7-9 and TRBJ2-7, with D uncertain. Trimming left V 1 base short and J 4 bases short, with 8 bases between. The CDR3 is made up of 13 amino acids. Germline V gene sequence: CDR1 SEHNR, CDR2 FQNEAQ (reference sequence). Written as DNA, the CDR3 is TGTGCCAGCAGCTTAGTTCCCCGGTACGAGCAGTACTTC. Protein sequence: CASSLVPRYEQYF.